A selection of T cell receptor beta chains follows, all from one sample in a study of response to subunit inactivated influenza vaccine. MiXCR was run by TCRdb on the RT-PCR reads, yielding one entry per CDR3 protein. The table shows just under 550,000 distinct CDR3 sequences, with less than 25% occurring only once. These data also featured in a second study, about T cells expressing NK-cell markers.

The sequencing used CD4+ T cells sorted from PBMCs, collected 11 to 12 days after vaccination. All receptors derive from a man in his fifties who received an inactivated influenza vaccine. Both conserved end residues are part of each CDR3. Each record gives: J gene, V gene, clone size, D gene, CDR3 DNA, CDR3 protein. The D gene is left open where the match is weak. A row's size may be missing; if present it is once, few, many or a size class.

TRBJ2-3	TRBV7-2	few	-	TGTGCCAGCAGCCTTCGGGTTAAGGTCGGGAGCCCAGATACGCAGTATTTT	CASSLRVKVGSPDTQYF
TRBJ2-1	TRBV7-8	many	-	TGTGCCAGCAGCTTAGCCCCGGTCGGTGGGGATGAGCAGTTCTTC	CASSLAPVGGDEQFF
TRBJ1-2	TRBV28	few	-	TGTGCCAGCAGTTCCATACTGCTTAACTATGGCTACACCTTC	CASSSILLNYGYTF
TRBJ1-1	TRBV18	-	TRBD1	TGTGCCAGCTCACAGGACAGGACTAACACTGAAGCTTTCTTT	CASSQDRTNTEAFF
TRBJ2-1	TRBV12-3/TRBV12-4	few	TRBD1	TGTGCCAGCAGCCCACAGGGGATTAAAGTGAATGAGCAGTTCTTC	CASSPQGIKVNEQFF
TRBJ2-7	TRBV10-3	-	-	TGTGCCATCAGAGAAACCTTTGCGGGGCTAGTGAGCGAGCAGTACTTC	CAIRETFAGLVSEQYF
TRBJ1-4	TRBV18	-	-	TGTGCCAGCTCACTCTTGGGACAACAGGAAAAACTGTTTTTT	CASSLLGQQEKLFF
TRBJ1-5	TRBV6-2/TRBV6-3	-	-	TGTGCCAGCAGTTACTCGACGATCGGGCTTCGGAATCAGCCCCAGCATTTT	CASSYSTIGLRNQPQHF
TRBJ2-1	TRBV12-3/TRBV12-4	-	-	TGTGCCAGCAGTTTAAGGTTGTCGGTCAATGAGCAGTTCTTC	CASSLRLSVNEQFF
TRBJ2-1	TRBV20-1	-	-	TGCAGTGCTAAGCCCCGGAGAAATGAGCAGTTCTTC	CSAKPRRNEQFF
TRBJ1-1	TRBV25-1	few	-	TGTGCCAGCAGTTCAGGGACAAAAGCTTTCTTT	CASSSGTKAFF
TRBJ2-5	TRBV12-3/TRBV12-4	few	TRBD1	TGTGCCAGCAGTACCGTGACAGGGGGCCGTATGCCCCAAGAGACCCAGTACTTC	CASSTVTGGRMPQETQYF
TRBJ2-6	TRBV11-2	-	TRBD1	TGTGCCAGCAGCGCGCGGGACAGGGGATTCTCTGGGGCCAACGTCCTGACTTTC	CASSARDRGFSGANVLTF
TRBJ2-1	TRBV10-3	few	-	TGTGCCATCAGTGGCAGGGGAAATGAGCAGTTCTTC	CAISGRGNEQFF